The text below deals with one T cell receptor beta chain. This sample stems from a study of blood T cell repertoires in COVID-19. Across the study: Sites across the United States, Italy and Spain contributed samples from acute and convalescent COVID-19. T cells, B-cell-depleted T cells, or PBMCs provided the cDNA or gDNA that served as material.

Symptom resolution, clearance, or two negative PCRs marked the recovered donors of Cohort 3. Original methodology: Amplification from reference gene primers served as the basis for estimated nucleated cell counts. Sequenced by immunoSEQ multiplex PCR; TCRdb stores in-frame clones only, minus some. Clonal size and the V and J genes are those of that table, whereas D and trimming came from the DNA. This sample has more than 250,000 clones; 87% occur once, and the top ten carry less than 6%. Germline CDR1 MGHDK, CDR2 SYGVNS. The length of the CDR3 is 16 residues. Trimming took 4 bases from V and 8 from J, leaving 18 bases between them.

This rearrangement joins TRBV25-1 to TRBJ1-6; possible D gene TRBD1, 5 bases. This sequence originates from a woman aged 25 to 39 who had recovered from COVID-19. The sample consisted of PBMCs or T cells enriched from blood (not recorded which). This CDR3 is CASSGLGISGDSPLHF. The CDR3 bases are TGTGCCAGCAGTGGGCTAGGCATTTCGGGGGATTCACCCCTCCACTTT.